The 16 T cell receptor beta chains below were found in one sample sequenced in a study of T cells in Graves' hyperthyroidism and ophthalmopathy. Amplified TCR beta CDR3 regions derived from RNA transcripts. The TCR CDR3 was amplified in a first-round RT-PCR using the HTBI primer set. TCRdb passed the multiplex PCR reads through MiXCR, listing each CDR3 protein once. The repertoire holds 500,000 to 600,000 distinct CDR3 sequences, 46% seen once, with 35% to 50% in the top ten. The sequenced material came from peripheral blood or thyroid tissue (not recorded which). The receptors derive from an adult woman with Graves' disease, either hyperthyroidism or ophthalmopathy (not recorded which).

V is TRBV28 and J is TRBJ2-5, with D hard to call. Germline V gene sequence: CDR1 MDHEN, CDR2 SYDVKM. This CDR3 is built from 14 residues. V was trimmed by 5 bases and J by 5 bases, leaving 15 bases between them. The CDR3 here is CASSQEVLGETQYF. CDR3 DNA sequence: TGTGCCAGCAGTCAAGAGGTCTTGGGGGAGACCCAGTACTTC.

The CDR3 region has the DNA TGTGCCAGCAGCCCGGGAATAGGGACCCAGTACTTC. The encoded protein is CASSPGIGTQYF. The chain is built from TRBV7-8 and TRBJ2-5, with a possible D match to TRBD2 (5 bases). V was trimmed by 5 bases and J by 7 bases, leaving 11 bases between them. Germline values: CDR1 SGHVS, CDR2 FQNEAQ. The CDR3 is 12 residues long.

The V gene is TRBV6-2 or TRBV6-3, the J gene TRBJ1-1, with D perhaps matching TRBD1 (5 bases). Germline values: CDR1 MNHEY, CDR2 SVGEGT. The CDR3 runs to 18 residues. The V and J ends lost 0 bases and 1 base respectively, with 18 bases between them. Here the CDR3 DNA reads TGTGCCAGCAGTTACTCCTTAGGGGCAACGGGTCGGAACACTGAAGCTTTCTTT. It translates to CASSYSLGATGRNTEAFF.

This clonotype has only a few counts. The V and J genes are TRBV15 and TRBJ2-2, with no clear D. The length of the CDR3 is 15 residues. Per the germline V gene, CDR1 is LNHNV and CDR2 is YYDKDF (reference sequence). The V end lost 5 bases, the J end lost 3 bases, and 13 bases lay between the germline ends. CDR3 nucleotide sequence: TGTGCCACCAGCCCTCCAGGTGGAGACACCGGGGAGCTGTTTTTT. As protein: CATSPPGGDTGELFF.

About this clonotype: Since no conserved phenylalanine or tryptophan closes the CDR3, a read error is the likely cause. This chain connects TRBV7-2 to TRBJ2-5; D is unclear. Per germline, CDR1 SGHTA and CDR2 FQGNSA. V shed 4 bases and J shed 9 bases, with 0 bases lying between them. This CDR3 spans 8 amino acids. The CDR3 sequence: CASSSQYT. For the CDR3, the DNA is TGTGCCAGCAGCTCCCAGTACACC.

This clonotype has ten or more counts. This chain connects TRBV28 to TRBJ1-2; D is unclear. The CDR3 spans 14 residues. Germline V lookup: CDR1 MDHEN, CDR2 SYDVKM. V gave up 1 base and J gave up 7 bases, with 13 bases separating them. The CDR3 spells CASSLSDRAAGYTF. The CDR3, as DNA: TGTGCCAGCAGTTTATCGGACCGAGCGGCTGGCTACACCTTC.

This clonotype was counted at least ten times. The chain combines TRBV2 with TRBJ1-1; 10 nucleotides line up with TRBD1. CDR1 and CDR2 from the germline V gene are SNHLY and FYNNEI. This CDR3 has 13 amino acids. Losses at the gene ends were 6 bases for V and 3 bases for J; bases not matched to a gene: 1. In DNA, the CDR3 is TGTGCCAGCAGCGGACAGGGGGACACTGAAGCTTTCTTT. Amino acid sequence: CASSGQGDTEAFF.

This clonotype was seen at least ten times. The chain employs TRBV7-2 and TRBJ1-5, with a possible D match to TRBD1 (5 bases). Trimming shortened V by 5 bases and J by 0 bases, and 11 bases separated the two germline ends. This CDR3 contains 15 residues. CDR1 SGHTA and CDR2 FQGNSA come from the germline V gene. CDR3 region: CASSMGEYSNQPQHF. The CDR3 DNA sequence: TGTGCCAGCAGCATGGGGGAATATAGCAATCAGCCCCAGCATTTT.

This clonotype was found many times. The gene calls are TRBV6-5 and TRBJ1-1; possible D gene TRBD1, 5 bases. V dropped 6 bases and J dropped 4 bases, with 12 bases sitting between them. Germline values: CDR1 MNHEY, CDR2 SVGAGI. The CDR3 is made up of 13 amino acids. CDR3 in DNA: TGTGCCAGCAGCATGGCTGGGGGCACTGAAGCTTTCTTT. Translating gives CASSMAGGTEAFF.

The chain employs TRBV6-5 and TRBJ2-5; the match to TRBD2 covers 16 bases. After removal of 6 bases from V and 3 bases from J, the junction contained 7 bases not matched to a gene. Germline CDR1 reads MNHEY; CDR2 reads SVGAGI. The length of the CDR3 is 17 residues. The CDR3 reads CASSTGTSGRAKETQYF. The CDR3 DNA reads TGTGCCAGCAGCACCGGGACTAGCGGGAGGGCGAAAGAGACCCAGTACTTC.

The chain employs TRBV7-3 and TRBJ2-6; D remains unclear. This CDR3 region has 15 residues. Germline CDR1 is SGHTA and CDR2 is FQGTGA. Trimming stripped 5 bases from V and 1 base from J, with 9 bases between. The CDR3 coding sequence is TGTGCCAGCAGCCCGCTGCAGTCTGGGGCCAACGTCCTGACTTTC. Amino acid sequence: CASSPLQSGANVLTF.

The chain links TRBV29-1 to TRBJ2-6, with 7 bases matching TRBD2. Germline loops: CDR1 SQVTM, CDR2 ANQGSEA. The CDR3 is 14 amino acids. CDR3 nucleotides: TGCAGTGCCCCTCTGGGGGGGGGGGCCAACGTCCTGACTTTC. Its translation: CSAPLGGGANVLTF.

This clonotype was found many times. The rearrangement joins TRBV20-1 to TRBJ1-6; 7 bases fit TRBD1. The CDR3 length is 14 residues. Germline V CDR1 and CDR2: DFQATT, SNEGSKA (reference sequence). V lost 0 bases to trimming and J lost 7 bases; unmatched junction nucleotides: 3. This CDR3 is CSARDQGVNSPLHF. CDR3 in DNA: TGCAGTGCTAGAGATCAGGGGGTGAATTCACCCCTCCACTTT.

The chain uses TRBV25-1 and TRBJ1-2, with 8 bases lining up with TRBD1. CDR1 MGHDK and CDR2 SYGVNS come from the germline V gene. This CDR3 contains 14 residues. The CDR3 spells CATSRGPGIYGYTF. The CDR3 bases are TGTGCTACGAGCAGGGGGCCGGGGATCTATGGCTACACCTTC.

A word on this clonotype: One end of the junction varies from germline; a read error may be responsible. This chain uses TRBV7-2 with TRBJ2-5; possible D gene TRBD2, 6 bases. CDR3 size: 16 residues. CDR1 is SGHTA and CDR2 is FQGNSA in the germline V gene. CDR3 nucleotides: TGCGCCAGCAGTGAACCACTAGCTCACTACCAAGAGACCCAGTACTTC. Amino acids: CASSEPLAHYQETQYF. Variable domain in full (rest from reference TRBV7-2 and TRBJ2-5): GAGVSQSPSNKVTEKGKDVELRCDPISGHTALYWYRQSLGQGLEFLIYFQGNSAPDKSGLPSDRFSAERTGGSVSTLTIQRTQQEDSAVYLCASSEPLAHYQETQYFGPGTRLLVL.

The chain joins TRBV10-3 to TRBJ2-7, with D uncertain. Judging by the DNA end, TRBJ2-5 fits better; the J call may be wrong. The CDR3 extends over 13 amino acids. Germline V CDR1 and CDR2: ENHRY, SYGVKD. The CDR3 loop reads CAISEWKGETQYF. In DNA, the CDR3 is TGTGCCATCAGTGAGTGGAAAGGCGAGACCCAGTACTTC.